This paragraph reports one TCR beta chain. Its specific antigen is unknown. No per-base quality is available; no much larger clone lies one base away. The data derive from a study of preoperative IRX-2 immunotherapy in early breast cancer (dated by TCRdb to the late 2010s). The treatment or condition label corresponds to: preoperative locoregional IRX-2 cytokine immunotherapy. The samples were obtained from a phase Ib study that tested preoperative, locoregional IRX-2 cytokine immunotherapy meant to prime immune responses. The donors were early-stage breast cancer patients who were given IRX-2 prior to surgery. Library preparation was by the immunoSEQ multiplex PCR assay. Not all clones reach the TCRdb copy of this immuneACCESS table, which keeps in-frame sequences only. Checked studies attribute under half of the gap to unresolved V genes and leave the rest unexplained. The sample contains 32,000 or so clones, roughly 87% of them found a single time. The ten most abundant clones make up about 2.7% of the sample.

CDR1 and CDR2 are drawn from the germline V gene (reference sequence): LNHDA, SQIVND. Cut back by 5 bases and 4 bases, the V and J ends lie 17 bases apart. Reading from cysteine to phenylalanine, the CDR3 counts 16 amino acids. Of the read, only the CDR3 DNA is kept; its 48 bases are in frame from base 1. The sequencing here drew on lymph node tissue, taken from a patient treated with IRX-2 immunotherapy. The sequence joins TRBV19 to TRBJ2-2; a tentative D call is TRBD1 (6 bases match). The sequence derives from a human donor with breast cancer. The CDR3 sequence is CASSVLTGTITGELFF. The bases are TGTGCCAGTAGTGTCCTGACCGGGACAATCACCGGGGAGCTGTTTTTT.